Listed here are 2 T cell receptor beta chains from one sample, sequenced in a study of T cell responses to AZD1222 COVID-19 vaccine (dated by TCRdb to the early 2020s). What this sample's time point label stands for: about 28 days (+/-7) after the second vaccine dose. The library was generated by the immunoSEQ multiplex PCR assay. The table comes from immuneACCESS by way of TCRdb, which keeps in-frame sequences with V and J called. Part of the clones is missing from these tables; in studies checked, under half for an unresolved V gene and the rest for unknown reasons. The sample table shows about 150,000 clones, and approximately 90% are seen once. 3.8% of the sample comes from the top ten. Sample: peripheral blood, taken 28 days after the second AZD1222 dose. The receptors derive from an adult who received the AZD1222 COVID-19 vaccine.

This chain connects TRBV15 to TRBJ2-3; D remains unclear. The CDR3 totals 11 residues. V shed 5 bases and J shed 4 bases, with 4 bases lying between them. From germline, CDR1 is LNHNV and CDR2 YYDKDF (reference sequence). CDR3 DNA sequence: TGTGCCACCAGCGGAGCAGATACGCAGTATTTT. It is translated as CATSGADTQYF.

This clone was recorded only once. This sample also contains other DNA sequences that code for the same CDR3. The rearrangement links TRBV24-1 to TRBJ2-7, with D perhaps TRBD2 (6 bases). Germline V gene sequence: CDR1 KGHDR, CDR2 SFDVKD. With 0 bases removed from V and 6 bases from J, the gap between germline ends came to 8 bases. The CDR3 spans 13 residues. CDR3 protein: CATSDLLGGEQYF. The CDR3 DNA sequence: TGTGCCACCAGTGATTTGTTGGGAGGCGAGCAGTACTTC.